The 23 T cell receptor beta chains presented below share a single source sample, sequenced in a study of cytomegalovirus exposure and HLA in healthy donors. The primer mix had 60 Vbeta and 13 Jbeta primers. TCRdb keeps only in-frame clones here, not all; method: immunoSEQ multiplex PCR. The table has some 150,000 clones, approximately 80% seen once. Sequences were obtained from PBMCs. These receptors were obtained from a woman aged 50 to 60 in good health and CMV-seropositive.

The chain combines TRBV5-1 with TRBJ1-2, with 10 positions matching TRBD1. With V trimmed by 0 bases and J by 2 bases, 1 base remained unmatched. CDR1 is SGHRS, CDR2 YFSETQ, per germline. This CDR3 contains 15 residues. CDR3 residues: CASSLGDRGNYGYTF. CDR3 bases: TGCGCCAGCAGCTTGGGGGACAGGGGAAACTATGGCTACACCTTC.

The rearrangement links TRBV14 to TRBJ1-1; the D gene is possibly TRBD1 (5 bases). Trimming took off 2 bases at V and 4 bases at J, with 11 bases between the two ends. This CDR3 has 14 residues. Germline V lookup: CDR1 SGHDN, CDR2 FVKESK. CDR3: CASSQRAGGTEAFF. CDR3 bases: TGTGCCAGCAGCCAAAGGGCGGGGGGCACTGAAGCTTTCTTT.

This chain connects TRBV5-4 to TRBJ2-5; D is uncertain. The CDR3 is 14 residues long. The ends were cut back, 0 bases at V and 3 bases at J, with 9 bases in the middle. Germline CDR1 is SGHNT and CDR2 is YYREEE (reference sequence). The CDR3 sequence is CASSLALSEETQYF. For the CDR3, the DNA is TGTGCCAGCAGCTTGGCCCTATCGGAAGAGACCCAGTACTTC.

About this clone: The junction shows a germline mismatch at one end, possibly a read error. The V and J genes are TRBV7-9 and TRBJ2-3; TRBD1 might be the D (6 bases). Germline V gene data show CDR1 as SEHNR and CDR2 as FQNEAQ (reference sequence). The CDR3 spans 13 residues. The CDR3 sequence: CSSSFGTTDTQYF. The CDR3 nucleotides are TGTTCCAGCAGCTTCGGGACAACAGATACGCAGTATTTT. The whole variable domain, remainder taken from reference TRBV7-9 and TRBJ2-3, is DTGVSQNPRHKITKRGQNVTFRCDPISEHNRLYWYRQTLGQGPEFLTYFQNEAQLEKSRLLSDRFSAERPKGSFSTLEIQRTEQGDSAMYLCSSSFGTTDTQYFGPGTRLTVL.

The chain couples TRBV18 to TRBJ1-2; D gene uncertain. The V and J ends lost 3 bases and 4 bases respectively, with 12 bases between them. Germline CDR1 reads KGHSH; CDR2 reads LQKENI. The CDR3 has 14 residues. The CDR3 here is CASSPPLVSYGYTF. The CDR3 coding sequence is TGTGCCAGCTCACCGCCGCTAGTTTCCTATGGCTACACCTTC.

The rearrangement uses TRBV7-9 and TRBJ1-2, with 7 bases matching TRBD1. The V gene's germline CDR1 is SEHNR and CDR2 FQNEAQ (reference sequence). V dropped 2 bases and J dropped 2; count of bases not matched to a gene: 5. There are 15 residues in the CDR3. The DNA for the CDR3 is TGTGCCAGCAGCTTAAATAGGGGACAGAACTATGGCTACACCTTC. Translation: CASSLNRGQNYGYTF. Drawing the rest from reference TRBV7-9 and TRBJ1-2, the complete variable domain is DTGVSQNPRHKITKRGQNVTFRCDPISEHNRLYWYRQTLGQGPEFLTYFQNEAQLEKSRLLSDRFSAERPKGSFSTLEIQRTEQGDSAMYLCASSLNRGQNYGYTFGSGTRLTVV.

The rearrangement uses TRBV10-3 and TRBJ2-1; D remains unclear. The ends were cut back, 10 bases at V and 8 bases at J, with 21 bases in the middle. The length of the CDR3 is 14 residues. CDR1 ENHRY and CDR2 SYGVKD come from the germline V gene. CDR3 DNA sequence: TGTGCCACCATTGCTTATAGCTCCGCGGATGAGCAGTTCTTC. The encoded protein is CATIAYSSADEQFF.

The J gene is TRBJ1-3, the V gene TRBV7-9, with no clear D. V was cut by 5 bases and J by 0 bases, with 8 bases left in between. CDR1 is SEHNR and CDR2 is FQNEAQ in the germline V gene (reference sequence). The CDR3 extends over 14 amino acids. The DNA for the CDR3 is TGTGCCAGCAGCCTACTTATCTCTGGAAACACCATATATTTT. This codes for CASSLLISGNTIYF.

The rearrangement uses TRBV4-1 and TRBJ2-2, with 8 bases that match TRBD2. V trimming: 4 bases; J trimming: 4 bases; junction bases outside the gene matches: 5. This CDR3 has 15 amino acids. The V gene's germline CDR1 is MGHRA and CDR2 YSYEKL. CDR3 DNA sequence: TGCGCCAGCAGCCCCGGGGGGGTCGGCACCGGGGAGCTGTTTTTT. It encodes CASSPGGVGTGELFF.

V is TRBV7-8 and J is TRBJ2-1; 9 positions match TRBD2. The CDR3 covers 17 residues. Looked up from germline, CDR1 is SGHVS and CDR2 is FQNEAQ. With 3 bases clipped from V and 2 bases from J, the junction kept 8 bases outside the gene matches. CDR3 DNA sequence: TGTGCCAGCAGCTTCAGAACCGGGACTAGCCCCTACAATGAGCAGTTCTTC. Protein sequence: CASSFRTGTSPYNEQFF.

The chain links TRBV13 to TRBJ2-3; D not resolved. Per germline, CDR1 PRHDT and CDR2 FYEKMQ (reference sequence). Trimming shortened V by 5 bases and J by 5 bases, and 11 bases separated the two germline ends. The CDR3 runs 13 residues. The CDR3 DNA sequence: TGTGCCAGCAGCCCTACTCACCAAGATACGCAGTATTTT. Its protein product is CASSPTHQDTQYF.

The chain has TRBV7-6 and TRBJ1-6, with no clear D. This CDR3 spans 13 amino acids. Germline values: CDR1 SGHVS, CDR2 FNYEAQ. V shed 1 base and J shed 6 bases, with 4 bases lying between them. The CDR3 protein is CASSLGSNSPLHF. DNA of the CDR3: TGTGCCAGCAGCTTAGGTAGTAATTCACCCCTCCACTTT.

The rearrangement joins TRBV15 to TRBJ1-1; 9 nucleotides line up with TRBD1. CDR1 and CDR2 (germline): LNHNV, YYDKDF (reference sequence). The CDR3 loop spans 14 amino acids. Unmatched junction bases numbered 7, after V lost 8 bases and J lost 3 bases. The CDR3 coding sequence is TGTGCCACCGGCGGGGACAGGGATTACACTGAAGCTTTCTTT. It codes for CATGGDRDYTEAFF. Complete variable domain (other parts from reference TRBV15 and TRBJ1-1): DAMVIQNPRYQVTQFGKPVTLSCSQTLNHNVMYWYQQKSSQAPKLLFHYYDKDFNNEADTPDNFQSRRPNTSFCFLDIRSPGLGDTAMYLCATGGDRDYTEAFFGQGTRLTVV.

The J gene is TRBJ2-3, the V gene TRBV12-5, with 14 bases fitting TRBD2. Germline-derived CDR1 and CDR2 are LGHNT and FRNRAP. Unmatched junction bases numbered 16, after V lost 5 bases and J lost 6 bases. This CDR3 is built from 19 residues. The CDR3 loop is CASGPVLWPTSGGADTQYF. The CDR3 DNA reads TGTGCTAGTGGTCCTGTCCTGTGGCCGACTAGCGGGGGGGCGGATACGCAGTATTTT.

The CDR3 spells CASSPTGRQGAYNEQFF. The CDR3 nucleotides are TGCGCCAGCAGCCCCACCGGCCGACAGGGAGCTTACAATGAGCAGTTCTTC. The chain has TRBV5-1 and TRBJ2-1; 7 positions match TRBD1. With 4 bases clipped from V and 4 bases from J, the junction kept 14 bases outside the gene matches. Per germline, CDR1 SGHRS and CDR2 YFSETQ. This CDR3 spans 17 amino acids.

V gene TRBV7-2 combines with J gene TRBJ2-7; 10 bases match TRBD1. Germline CDR1 SGHTA, CDR2 FQGNSA. J was trimmed by 5 bases and V by 2 bases; bases with no gene match: 9. The CDR3 runs to 16 residues. In DNA, the CDR3 is TGTGCCAGCAGCTTACCCCGGGACAGGGGATTCCACGAGCAGTACTTC. This codes for CASSLPRDRGFHEQYF.

The rearrangement joins TRBV7-8 to TRBJ1-5; possible D gene TRBD1, 5 bases. This CDR3 spans 12 amino acids. V lost 8 bases and J lost 4, with 9 bases in between. In germline, CDR1 is SGHVS, CDR2 FQNEAQ. The DNA for the CDR3 is TGTGCCAGCGGTTCAGGGAATCAGCCCCAGCATTTT. Translating it yields CASGSGNQPQHF.

This clone was detected only a few times. This chain links TRBV5-4 with TRBJ2-3; a weak D match, TRBD2 (5 bases). CDR3 length: 16 amino acids. V was clipped by 4 bases and J by 2 bases, with 17 bases between them. Germline CDR1 and CDR2: SGHNT and YYREEE (reference sequence). CDR3 nucleotides: TGTGCCAGCAGCCGAGGATCTAGCCCGAACACAGATACGCAGTATTTT. It translates to CASSRGSSPNTDTQYF.

The chain joins TRBV2 to TRBJ1-6; D call uncertain. CDR1 is SNHLY, CDR2 FYNNEI, per germline. The CDR3 is 14 amino acids. Trimming shortened V by 5 bases and J by 11 bases, and 16 bases separated the two germline ends. The CDR3 loop reads CASSPQTSGTPLHF. CDR3 bases: TGTGCCAGCAGTCCCCAAACATCGGGTACACCCCTCCACTTT. Full variable domain (rest looked up from reference TRBV2 and TRBJ1-6): EPEVTQTPSHQVTQMGQEVILRCVPISNHLYFYWYRQILGQKVEFLVSFYNNEISEKSEIFDDQFSVERPDGSNFTLKIRSTKLEDSAMYFCASSPQTSGTPLHFGNGTRLTVT.

This clone was recorded only once. The chain is built from TRBV7-8 and TRBJ1-1, with D perhaps matching TRBD1 (5 bases). The V gene lost 5 bases and the J gene lost 6 bases, with 10 bases spanning the gap. The CDR3 consists of 12 residues. Germline CDR1 reads SGHVS; CDR2 reads FQNEAQ. The CDR3 protein is CASSVQGAEAFF. The CDR3 DNA is TGTGCCAGCAGCGTCCAGGGCGCTGAAGCTTTCTTT.

This clone has a handful of counts. This sequence joins TRBV7-2 and TRBJ1-2; 8 bases line up with TRBD1. This CDR3 comprises 14 residues. V lost 5 bases, J lost 8 bases, and 10 bases stayed unmatched. The V gene's germline CDR1 is SGHTA and CDR2 FQGNSA. For the CDR3, the DNA is TGTGCCAGCAGCAACCGCGGACAGGGACGGGGCTACACCTTC. Amino acid sequence: CASSNRGQGRGYTF.

This clone has only a few counts. J is TRBJ1-5 and V is TRBV6-1; D gene ambiguous. The CDR3 spans 15 residues. Germline lookup yields CDR1 MNHNS and CDR2 SASEGT. V dropped 7 bases and J dropped 0 bases, with 13 bases sitting between them. The CDR3 DNA reads TGTGCCAGCAATTCGGAGGGTTATAGCAATCAGCCCCAGCATTTT. This translates into CASNSEGYSNQPQHF.

The V and J genes are TRBV7-8 and TRBJ2-3, with TRBD1 as a possible D gene (5 bases). V lost 0 bases and J lost 0, with 7 bases in between. The germline V gene has CDR1 SGHVS and CDR2 FQNEAQ. The CDR3 runs 15 residues. As DNA, the CDR3 is TGTGCCAGCAGCTTAGCAGGGGCTAGCACAGATACGCAGTATTTT. It is translated as CASSLAGASTDTQYF.